The 21 T cell receptor beta chains given below trace back to one sample, sequenced in a study of cytomegalovirus exposure and HLA in healthy donors. Amplification used 60 Vbeta primers and 13 Jbeta primers. The protocol was immunoSEQ multiplex PCR, while the TCRdb copy is restricted to in-frame clones and leaves out a portion. The repertoire includes about 94,000 clones, roughly 77% of them detected once, and under 13% sits in the top ten. Sequencing input: PBMCs. The receptors were gathered from a human donor in good health.

V and J are TRBV9 and TRBJ2-2; perhaps TRBD1 as D (5 bases). CDR3 length: 17 amino acids. Trimming removed 2 bases at V and 3 bases at J, with 17 bases between. Germline V lookup: CDR1 SGDLS, CDR2 YYNGEE. The DNA of the CDR3 is TGTGCCAGCAGCGTGGGGCCCCAGACAGCTTACACCGGGGAGCTGTTTTTT. Translating gives CASSVGPQTAYTGELFF. Full variable domain (rest looked up from reference TRBV9 and TRBJ2-2): DSGVTQTPKHLITATGQRVTLRCSPRSGDLSVYWYQQSLDQGLQFLIQYYNGEERAKGNILERFSAQQFPDLHSELNLSSLELGDSALYFCASSVGPQTAYTGELFFGEGSRLTVL.

J is TRBJ2-2 and V is TRBV4-3; 7 bases match TRBD1. Looked up from germline, CDR1 is LGHNA and CDR2 is YSLEER. The CDR3 has 14 residues. V dropped 4 bases and J dropped 3; count of bases not matched to a gene: 2. CDR3: CASSRDSYTGELFF. The CDR3 nucleotides read TGCGCCAGCAGCCGGGACAGCTACACCGGGGAGCTGTTTTTT.

This clone was seen a few times. The chain recombines TRBV4-3 with TRBJ1-2, with D hard to call. V gave up 2 bases and J gave up 2 bases, with 15 bases separating them. Germline V lookup: CDR1 LGHNA, CDR2 YSLEER. The CDR3 extends over 16 amino acids. The CDR3 spells CASSQSRVLRNYGYTF. The CDR3 DNA follows: TGCGCCAGCAGCCAATCTCGGGTACTGAGGAACTATGGCTACACCTTC.

In this sample, this clone turned up a few times. V and J are TRBV2 and TRBJ1-6; D not resolved. Germline CDR1 reads SNHLY; CDR2 reads FYNNEI. This CDR3 is 16 amino acids long. V lost 8 bases and J 2 bases, leaving 16 bases between the germline ends. Here the CDR3 reads CASSTGRPTYNSPLHF. In DNA form, the CDR3 reads TGTGCCAGCTCTACTGGGCGACCGACCTATAATTCACCCCTCCACTTT.

V is TRBV5-4 and J is TRBJ2-7, with 10 bases that match TRBD2. The CDR3 extends over 14 amino acids. CDR1 and CDR2 (germline): SGHNT, YYREEE (reference sequence). J was trimmed by 5 bases and V by 4 bases; bases with no gene match: 6. This CDR3 reads CASSGSGRVHEQYF. The CDR3 bases are TGTGCCAGCAGCGGGAGCGGGAGGGTCCACGAGCAGTACTTC.

The gene calls are TRBV19 and TRBJ1-2; D uncertain. Germline V gene sequence: CDR1 LNHDA, CDR2 SQIVND (reference sequence). Trimming left V 1 base short and J 2 bases short, with 11 bases between. The CDR3 has 15 amino acids. The CDR3: CASSIALRGNYGYTF. The CDR3 DNA follows: TGTGCCAGTAGTATAGCGCTGCGAGGAAACTATGGCTACACCTTC.

The chain uses TRBV5-1 and TRBJ1-5, with a weak D call TRBD1 (6 bases). The V and J ends lost 4 bases and 6 bases respectively, with 17 bases between them. The germline V gene encodes CDR1 SGHRS and CDR2 YFSETQ. This CDR3 is built from 15 residues. The CDR3 DNA sequence: TGCGCCAGCAGCCCTGGGGGACATACCGGTCAGCCCCAGCATTTT. This codes for CASSPGGHTGQPQHF.

This chain connects TRBV4-3 to TRBJ1-2; unclear D gene. In germline, CDR1 is LGHNA, CDR2 YSLEER. Trimming pared 5 bases from V and 4 bases from J, leaving 14 bases between. The CDR3 sequence is 14 residues long. The CDR3 bases are TGCGCCAGCAGCGTAAACCCGGACTCCTATGGCTACACCTTC. It encodes CASSVNPDSYGYTF.

In its sample, this clone was seen a few times. This chain connects TRBV7-3 to TRBJ2-1; D unclear. Trimming pared 2 bases from V and 10 bases from J, leaving 9 bases between. This CDR3 contains 12 residues. CDR1 SGHTA and CDR2 FQGTGA come from the germline V gene. The CDR3, as DNA: TGTGCCAGCAGCTTAGTCGGGTCGGAGCAGTTCTTC. It yields the protein CASSLVGSEQFF.

This chain joins TRBV7-6 and TRBJ2-2, with TRBD1 matching 9 bases. V lost 5 bases to trimming and J lost 5 bases; unmatched junction nucleotides: 6. The CDR3 has 15 residues. Germline V lookup: CDR1 SGHVS, CDR2 FNYEAQ. The CDR3 here is CASSPTGGITGELFF. The CDR3 DNA follows: TGTGCCAGCAGCCCAACAGGGGGCATTACCGGGGAGCTGTTTTTT.

The V gene is TRBV6-1, the J gene TRBJ2-3; 9 bases agree with TRBD2. The CDR3 loop spans 15 amino acids. The junction had 10 bases not matched to a gene; V was cut back by 10 bases and J by 2 bases. Germline V lookup: CDR1 MNHNS, CDR2 SASEGT. The CDR3 region has the DNA TGTGCCACTGGATCGACTAGCGGTCTCACAGATACGCAGTATTTT. Its translation is CATGSTSGLTDTQYF.

This clone is a singleton in its sample. The V call is TRBV5-1, the J call TRBJ2-1, with 9 positions matching TRBD1. This CDR3 region has 15 residues. The V gene's germline CDR1 is SGHRS and CDR2 YFSETQ. Trimming took 4 bases from V and 0 from J; bases not matched to a gene: 2. The CDR3 nucleotides are TGCGCCAGCAGCCGACAGGGGGGCTCCTACAATGAGCAGTTCTTC. Protein: CASSRQGGSYNEQFF.

This chain joins TRBV4-1 and TRBJ1-5, with 10 nucleotides matching TRBD1. This CDR3 contains 16 residues. V gave up 3 bases and J gave up 2 bases; unmatched junction bases: 4. CDR1 and CDR2 (germline): MGHRA, YSYEKL. The CDR3 protein is CASSQTGTGGNQPQHF. As DNA, the CDR3 is TGCGCCAGCAGCCAGACCGGGACAGGGGGCAATCAGCCCCAGCATTTT.

Only a few counts were recorded for this clone. The V call is TRBV7-3, the J call TRBJ2-3; 7 bases line up with TRBD2. CDR1 and CDR2 (germline): SGHTA, FQGTGA. The CDR3 length is 13 residues. After removal of 5 bases from V and 6 bases from J, the junction contained 5 bases not matched to a gene. CDR3 protein: CASSPTSWDTQYF. CDR3 nucleotide sequence: TGTGCCAGCAGCCCGACTAGCTGGGATACGCAGTATTTT.

V and J are TRBV29-1 and TRBJ2-7; TRBD2 agrees at 8 bases. Germline CDR1 SQVTM, CDR2 ANQGSEA. The CDR3 is 14 residues long. V shed 7 bases, J shed 0 bases, and the junction held 8 bases outside the gene matches. This chain's CDR3 is CSAHSGGLSYEQYF. The CDR3 region has the DNA TGCAGCGCCCACAGCGGGGGACTCTCCTACGAGCAGTACTTC.

The V and J genes are TRBV15 and TRBJ2-3; TRBD1 might be the D (6 bases). The CDR3 has 18 residues. Trimming shortened V by 1 base and J by 0 bases, and 17 bases separated the two germline ends. CDR1 LNHNV and CDR2 YYDKDF come from the germline V gene (reference sequence). The CDR3 protein is CATSRVGGWQGSTDTQYF. The CDR3 coding sequence is TGTGCCACCAGCAGAGTAGGTGGTTGGCAGGGGAGCACAGATACGCAGTATTTT. Full variable domain (missing parts from reference TRBV15 and TRBJ2-3): DAMVIQNPRYQVTQFGKPVTLSCSQTLNHNVMYWYQQKSSQAPKLLFHYYDKDFNNEADTPDNFQSRRPNTSFCFLDIRSPGLGDTAMYLCATSRVGGWQGSTDTQYFGPGTRLTVL.

The chain carries TRBV9 and TRBJ2-2; D may be TRBD1 (5 bases). CDR3 length: 15 residues. V was trimmed by 1 base and J by 3 bases, leaving 10 bases between them. CDR1 and CDR2 from the germline V gene are SGDLS and YYNGEE. The CDR3 DNA sequence: TGTGCCAGCAGCGTACGCAGGGTCGACACCGGGGAGCTGTTTTTT. Translating gives CASSVRRVDTGELFF.

The CDR3 protein is CASSLPGGNYNEQFF. The CDR3 DNA follows: TGTGCCAGCAGCTTGCCGGGGGGAAACTACAATGAGCAGTTCTTC. V and J are TRBV5-4 and TRBJ2-1; TRBD2 matches 7 bases. The CDR3 is 15 residues long. Per germline, CDR1 SGHNT and CDR2 YYREEE (reference sequence). Losses at the gene ends were 1 base for V and 3 bases for J; bases not matched to a gene: 4.

Regarding this clone: Within the sample, other DNA sequences also encode this same CDR3. The chain is built from TRBV28 and TRBJ2-7; 7 positions match TRBD1. Looked up from germline, CDR1 is MDHEN and CDR2 is SYDVKM. The CDR3 covers 15 residues. V dropped 5 bases and J dropped 4; count of bases not matched to a gene: 11. The CDR3 reads CASSLSDAGGYEQYF. CDR3 in DNA: TGTGCCAGCAGTCTCTCCGATGCAGGGGGATACGAGCAGTACTTC. Full variable domain (remainder filled in from reference TRBV28 and TRBJ2-7): DVKVTQSSRYLVKRTGEKVFLECVQDMDHENMFWYRQDPGLGLRLIYFSYDVKMKEKGDIPEGYSVSREKKERFSLILESASTNQTSMYLCASSLSDAGGYEQYFGPGTRLTVT.

This chain uses TRBV27 with TRBJ2-1; 10 nucleotides align to TRBD1. The CDR3 loop spans 16 amino acids. V gave up 5 bases and J gave up 7 bases; unmatched junction bases: 11. The V gene's germline CDR1 is MNHEY and CDR2 SMNVEV (reference sequence). CDR3 nucleotide sequence: TGTGCCAGCAGTCTGCCTCCGGGACAGGGGCGGAATGAGCAGTTCTTC. It translates to CASSLPPGQGRNEQFF.

The CDR3 bases are TGTGCCAGCAGTTCGCCGGGACAGGGGTCATACGAGCAGTACTTC. Translating gives CASSSPGQGSYEQYF. The chain links TRBV27 to TRBJ2-7, with 10 bases matching TRBD1. The V and J ends lost 4 bases and 4 bases, in that order; junction bases with no gene match: 7. The CDR3 runs to 15 residues. Germline V CDR1 and CDR2: MNHEY, SMNVEV (reference sequence).